Each of the 23 T cell receptor beta chains below was sequenced from the same sample in a study of blood T cell repertoires in COVID-19. TCRdb keeps only in-frame clones here, not all; method: immunoSEQ multiplex PCR. The sample lists 150,000 or so clones; around 89% were seen once. The material sequenced was peripheral blood. The receptors here all came from a man aged 55-75 years with active or convalescent COVID-19.

This chain connects TRBV27 to TRBJ1-1; no definite D call. V was trimmed by 4 bases and J by 2 bases, leaving 17 bases between them. Germline V CDR1 and CDR2: MNHEY, SMNVEV (reference sequence). The CDR3 consists of 16 residues. The CDR3, as DNA: TGTGCCAGCAGTTCCCGCCGAGGAAACTTCAACACTGAAGCTTTCTTT. This sequence encodes CASSSRRGNFNTEAFF.

V and J are TRBV27 and TRBJ1-1; no definite D call. The CDR3 consists of 16 residues. The V and J ends lost 2 bases and 4 bases respectively, with 17 bases between them. CDR1 is MNHEY, CDR2 SMNVEV, per germline (reference sequence). Here the CDR3 reads CASSLESGVGGTEAFF. The CDR3 bases are TGTGCCAGCAGTTTAGAATCCGGGGTCGGTGGCACTGAAGCTTTCTTT.

In this sample, this clone turned up many times. The chain combines TRBV3-1 (or the pseudogene TRBV3-2) with TRBJ2-3; the D is unclear. The CDR3 length is 16 residues. V lost 0 bases and J 1 base, leaving 11 bases between the germline ends. Germline V CDR1 and CDR2: LGHDT, YNNKEL (reference sequence). In DNA, the CDR3 is TGTGCCAGCAGCCAAGATAGTAGCCTGGGCACAGATACGCAGTATTTT. Translation gives CASSQDSSLGTDTQYF.

This clone was counted once. The chain links TRBV20-1 to TRBJ1-1, with a weak D call TRBD1 (5 bases). CDR1 and CDR2 from the germline V gene are DFQATT and SNEGSKA (reference sequence). Trimming shortened V by 3 bases and J by 3 bases, and 17 bases separated the two germline ends. The CDR3 spans 15 residues. CDR3 bases: TGCAGTGCTAGTTTGGAGATGGGGCTTTACACTGAAGCTTTCTTT. Translation gives CSASLEMGLYTEAFF.

The chain combines TRBV11-3 with TRBJ2-1, with 7 positions matching TRBD2. Germline lookup yields CDR1 SGHNT and CDR2 YENEEA. The CDR3 is 18 amino acids. The V segment lost 1 base and the J segment 4 bases; nucleotides outside the gene matches: 13. The CDR3 here is CASSLVGGSRRDYNEQFF. In DNA form, the CDR3 reads TGTGCCAGCAGCTTAGTTGGCGGGAGTAGACGGGATTACAATGAGCAGTTCTTC.

The chain links TRBV5-8 to TRBJ1-3, with D possibly matching TRBD1 (5 bases). The V end lost 2 bases, the J end lost 3 bases, and 9 bases lay between the germline ends. CDR3 length: 14 amino acids. From germline, CDR1 is SGHTS and CDR2 YDEGEE. This chain's CDR3 is CASSLVGLGNTIYF. The CDR3 DNA reads TGTGCCAGCAGCTTAGTGGGGCTTGGAAACACCATATATTTT. The full variable domain, with the rest looked up from reference TRBV5-8 and TRBJ1-3, is EAGVTQSPTHLIKTRGQQATLRCSPISGHTSVYWYQQALGLGLQFLLWYDEGEERNRGNFPPRFSGRQFPNYSSELNVNALELEDSALYLCASSLVGLGNTIYFGEGSWLTVV.

This clone was counted a single time. The genes are TRBV7-6 and TRBJ1-6; D ambiguous. Per the germline V gene, CDR1 is SGHVS and CDR2 is FNYEAQ. The length of the CDR3 is 16 residues. Trimming removed 4 bases from V and 6 bases from J, with 16 bases in between. CDR3 sequence reads: CASSSAGEGFNSPLHF. The CDR3 nucleotides are TGTGCCAGCAGCTCCGCTGGCGAGGGCTTTAATTCACCCCTCCACTTT. Drawing the rest from reference TRBV7-6 and TRBJ1-6, the complete variable domain is GAGVSQSPRYKVTKRGQDVALRCDPISGHVSLYWYRQALGQGPEFLTYFNYEAQQDKSGLPNDRFSAERPEGSISTLTIQRTEQRDSAMYRCASSSAGEGFNSPLHFGNGTRLTVT.

The chain is built from TRBV3-1 (or the pseudogene TRBV3-2) and TRBJ2-3; 7 bases fit TRBD1. Germline V gene lookup returns CDR1 LGHDT and CDR2 YNNKEL (reference sequence). V dropped 3 bases and J dropped 0; count of bases not matched to a gene: 0. This CDR3 has 14 amino acids. This CDR3 is CASSQGQSTDTQYF. The DNA of the CDR3 is TGTGCCAGCAGCCAGGGACAGAGCACAGATACGCAGTATTTT.

This clone was picked up one time. The chain couples TRBV7-2 to TRBJ2-3; 8 bases agree with TRBD1. The CDR3 has 14 residues. V was clipped by 5 bases and J by 4 bases; unmatched bases: 5. The V gene's germline CDR1 is SGHTA and CDR2 FQGNSA. Here the CDR3 reads CASSVDRAADTQYF. The CDR3, as DNA: TGTGCCAGCAGCGTGGACAGGGCCGCAGATACGCAGTATTTT.

The chain couples TRBV5-4 to TRBJ2-1, with D perhaps matching TRBD1 (6 bases). The germline CDR1 and CDR2 sequences are SGHNT and YYREEE (reference sequence). The CDR3 runs to 13 residues. V shed 2 bases and J shed 8 bases, with 11 bases lying between them. Here the CDR3 reads CASSFGAGDEQFF. In nucleotides, the CDR3 is TGTGCCAGCAGCTTTGGAGCAGGGGATGAGCAGTTCTTC. The complete variable domain, with remaining parts taken from reference TRBV5-4 and TRBJ2-1, reads ETGVTQSPTHLIKTRGQQVTLRCSSQSGHNTVSWYQQALGQGPQFIFQYYREEENGRGNFPPRFSGLQFPNYSSELNVNALELDDSALYLCASSFGAGDEQFFGPGTRLTVL.

The chain carries TRBV19 and TRBJ2-7; 8 nucleotides align to TRBD2. CDR1 and CDR2 (germline): LNHDA, SQIVND (reference sequence). With 5 bases clipped from V and 1 base from J, the junction kept 1 base outside the gene matches. This CDR3 contains 13 residues. Here the CDR3 DNA reads TGTGCCAGTAGTGGGACTAGTTCCTACGAGCAGTACTTC. Protein product: CASSGTSSYEQYF.

This chain links TRBV2 with TRBJ2-5; D gene ambiguous. With 7 bases removed from V and 2 bases from J, the gap between germline ends came to 8 bases. This CDR3 is 12 amino acids long. CDR1 SNHLY and CDR2 FYNNEI come from the germline V gene. DNA of the CDR3: TGTGCCAGCAACCCACAGCAAGAGACCCAGTACTTC. It encodes CASNPQQETQYF.

This clone is a singleton in its sample. This chain joins TRBV5-5 and TRBJ1-3, with D maybe TRBD1 (5 bases). CDR1 is SGHKS, CDR2 YYEKEE, per germline (reference sequence). The CDR3 is 18 amino acids. The V end was cut by 4 bases, the J end by 3 bases, with 23 bases between. CDR3 nucleotides: TGTGCCAGCAGCCGGGGAGGAGTGGCAGGGTCCTATGGAAACACCATATATTTT. Its protein is CASSRGGVAGSYGNTIYF. Variable domain in full (rest from reference TRBV5-5 and TRBJ1-3): DAGVTQSPTHLIKTRGQQVTLRCSPISGHKSVSWYQQVLGQGPQFIFQYYEKEERGRGNFPDRFSARQFPNYSSELNVNALLLGDSALYLCASSRGGVAGSYGNTIYFGEGSWLTVV.

The chain has TRBV18 and TRBJ1-2, with 7 bases identical to TRBD1. Losses at the gene ends were 6 bases for V and 1 base for J; bases not matched to a gene: 11. The CDR3 loop spans 16 amino acids. Germline assignment: CDR1 KGHSH and CDR2 LQKENI. CDR3 coding DNA: TGTGCCAGCTCTCAAACCGGGACAGCCGATAACTATGGCTACACCTTC. It translates to CASSQTGTADNYGYTF.

J is TRBJ1-6 and V is TRBV19; D gene unclear. Germline CDR1 and CDR2: LNHDA and SQIVND (reference sequence). The CDR3 runs to 12 residues. Between the trimmed V and J ends, which lost 6 bases and 10 bases, there was a span of 10 bases. The CDR3 is CASRSLVSPLHF. The CDR3 DNA sequence: TGTGCCAGTAGATCCCTAGTCTCACCCCTCCACTTT.

The chain couples TRBV16 to TRBJ1-1; 8 nucleotides agree with TRBD1. In germline, CDR1 is KGHSY, CDR2 FQNENV. The V segment lost 4 bases and the J segment 4 bases; nucleotides outside the gene matches: 5. The CDR3 consists of 14 residues. The CDR3 reads CASSPQGVSTEAFF. In DNA, the CDR3 is TGTGCCAGCAGCCCACAGGGGGTGAGCACTGAAGCTTTCTTT.

The chain employs TRBV6-1 and TRBJ1-2, with TRBD1 matching over 7 bases. Germline lookup yields CDR1 MNHNS and CDR2 SASEGT. J lost 4 bases, V lost 3 bases, and 11 bases had no gene match. CDR3 length equals 16 residues. The CDR3 DNA is TGTGCCAGCAGTGACGGGCAGGGGGTCCTCTTCTATGGCTACACCTTC. Its translation: CASSDGQGVLFYGYTF.

J is TRBJ2-3 and V is TRBV10-3, with D possibly being TRBD2 (5 bases). Trimming removed 5 bases at V and 0 bases at J, with 12 bases between. Germline CDR1 and CDR2: ENHRY and SYGVKD. The CDR3 is 15 amino acids. CDR3 sequence (DNA): TGTGCCATCAGTCAGGACTTGTCTAGCACAGATACGCAGTATTTT. This encodes CAISQDLSSTDTQYF.

The chain is built from TRBV30 and TRBJ1-5, with 12 bases that match TRBD1. This CDR3 comprises 15 residues. Germline CDR1 reads GTSNPN; CDR2 reads SVGIG (reference sequence). J lost 7 bases, V lost 3 bases, and 7 bases had no gene match. This CDR3 reads CAWRNRDRGQQPQHF. The CDR3 nucleotides are TGTGCCTGGAGGAACCGGGACAGGGGGCAGCAGCCCCAGCATTTT.

This clone has a handful of counts. The chain is built from TRBV6-6 and TRBJ1-3, with D perhaps TRBD1 (5 bases). CDR3 length: 15 amino acids. From germline, CDR1 is MNHNY and CDR2 SVGAGI (reference sequence). V lost 2 bases and J lost 7, with 15 bases in between. The CDR3 loop is CASSYPGGIGNTIYF. Here the CDR3 DNA reads TGTGCCAGCAGTTACCCGGGGGGGATCGGCAACACCATATATTTT.

The genes are TRBV11-2 and TRBJ2-3; D not resolved. Trimming left V 5 bases short and J 6 bases short, with 9 bases between. The germline gives CDR1 SGHAT, CDR2 FQNNGV. This CDR3 contains 12 residues. CDR3 bases: TGTGCCAGCAGCCCCTTAATGGATACGCAGTATTTT. Its translation is CASSPLMDTQYF.

V and J are TRBV28 and TRBJ1-4, with TRBD1 matching 7 bases. This CDR3 region has 14 residues. Germline assignment: CDR1 MDHEN and CDR2 SYDVKM. J gave up 4 bases and V 6 bases, and 5 bases lay outside the gene matches. CDR3 DNA sequence: TGTGCCAGCAGGTTAGGGGACAGTAATGAAAAACTGTTTTTT. Protein: CASRLGDSNEKLFF.

The chain links TRBV3-1 (or the pseudogene TRBV3-2) to TRBJ1-1; D is undetermined. Germline CDR1 LGHDT, CDR2 YNNKEL (reference sequence). V was shortened by 4 bases and J by 1 base, with 7 bases between the two germline ends. This CDR3 region has 13 residues. The CDR3: CASSLSGNTEAFF. In DNA form, the CDR3 reads TGTGCCAGCAGCCTCAGTGGGAACACTGAAGCTTTCTTT.